The 7 T cell receptor beta chains in this list originate from one sample, sequenced in a study of blood T cell repertoires in COVID-19. Assay used: immunoSEQ multiplex PCR; TCRdb lists only in-frame clones, some missing. The sample holds under 150,000 clones, around 73% seen once. The sequenced sample consisted of peripheral blood. All receptors come from a woman between 50 and 59 years old with active or convalescent COVID-19.

The chain couples TRBV6-5 to TRBJ2-3; TRBD2 might be the D (5 bases). CDR1 is MNHEY and CDR2 is SVGAGI in the germline V gene. CDR3 length: 14 amino acids. Trimming pared 2 bases from V and 0 bases from J, leaving 6 bases between. CDR3 protein: CASSYRESTDTQYF. In nucleotides, the CDR3 is TGTGCCAGCAGTTACAGGGAGAGCACAGATACGCAGTATTTT.

The count of this clone is one. The gene calls are TRBV7-3 and TRBJ2-1; 7 bases match TRBD2. Germline lookup yields CDR1 SGHTA and CDR2 FQGTGA. The trim removed 8 bases at V and 7 bases at J, leaving 11 bases unmatched. The CDR3 has 14 amino acids. CDR3 coding DNA: TGTGCCAGCGGAGTAACCGGGGGGATTAATGAGCAGTTCTTC. Its protein is CASGVTGGINEQFF.

V usage is TRBV27 and J usage is TRBJ2-7, with 7 bases matching TRBD1. Germline trimming cut 2 bases from V and 3 bases from J; bases unmatched to any gene: 4. CDR3 length: 14 residues. Germline V CDR1 and CDR2: MNHEY, SMNVEV (reference sequence). Here the CDR3 reads CASSLTWDSYEQYF. The CDR3 DNA reads as TGTGCCAGCAGTTTAACCTGGGACAGCTACGAGCAGTACTTC.

The chain has TRBV19 and TRBJ1-6, with D possibly being TRBD1 (6 bases). Trimming pared 7 bases from V and 0 bases from J, leaving 10 bases between. CDR1 is LNHDA, CDR2 SQIVND, per germline (reference sequence). This CDR3 has 15 amino acids. The chain's CDR3 is CASTEGVSYNSPLHF. The CDR3, as DNA: TGTGCCAGTACCGAGGGGGTCTCCTATAATTCACCCCTCCACTTT.

Concerning this clone: This may be a read error, as it is one base from a much larger clone. This chain links TRBV28 with TRBJ2-7, with D tentatively TRBD2 (7 bases). V lost 8 bases and J 3 bases, leaving 17 bases between the germline ends. The CDR3 length is 14 residues. Germline CDR1 and CDR2: MDHEN and SYDVKM. DNA for the CDR3: TGTGCCAGCGAGGGGGGGGGCTCCTACTACGAGCAGTACTTC. As protein: CASEGGGSYYEQYF.

J is TRBJ1-1 and V is TRBV2; possible D gene TRBD1, 5 bases. V was shortened by 3 bases and J by 5 bases, with 16 bases between the two germline ends. The CDR3 is 15 residues long. Germline assignment: CDR1 SNHLY and CDR2 FYNNEI. The CDR3 DNA is TGTGCCAGCAGTGAGATAAGGGGTGAAGGGACTGAAGCTTTCTTT. Its translation is CASSEIRGEGTEAFF.

This chain links TRBV13 with TRBJ2-3; D is possibly TRBD1 (5 bases). Trimming took 2 bases from V and 2 from J, leaving 14 bases between them. The CDR3 consists of 16 residues. Germline V gene lookup returns CDR1 PRHDT and CDR2 FYEKMQ (reference sequence). The CDR3 region is CASSLSSQGSTDTQYF. DNA for the CDR3: TGTGCCAGCAGCTTATCATCCCAGGGATCCACAGATACGCAGTATTTT.